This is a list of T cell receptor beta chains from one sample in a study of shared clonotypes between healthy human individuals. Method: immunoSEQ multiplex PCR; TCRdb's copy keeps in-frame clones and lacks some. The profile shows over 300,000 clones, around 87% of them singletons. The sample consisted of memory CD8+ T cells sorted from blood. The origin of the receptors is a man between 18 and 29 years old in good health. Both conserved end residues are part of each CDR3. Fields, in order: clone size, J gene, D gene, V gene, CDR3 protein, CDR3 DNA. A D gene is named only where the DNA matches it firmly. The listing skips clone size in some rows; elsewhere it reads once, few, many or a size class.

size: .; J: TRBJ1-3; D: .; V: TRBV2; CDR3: CASPGLTGNTIYF; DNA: TGTGCCAGCCCGGGACTAACTGGAAACACCATATATTTT
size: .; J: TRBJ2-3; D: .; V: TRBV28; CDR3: CASSPRPWKVTYTQYF; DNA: TGTGCCAGCAGTCCCCGCCCTTGGAAGGTCACATATACGCAGTATTTT
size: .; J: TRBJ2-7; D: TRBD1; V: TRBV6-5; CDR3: CASSPRTGRQEQYF; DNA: TGTGCCAGCAGCCCAAGGACAGGGCGCCAGGAGCAGTACTTC
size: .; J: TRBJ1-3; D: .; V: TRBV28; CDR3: CASSLDTVSGNTIYF; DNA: TGTGCCAGCAGTCTGGACACGGTCTCTGGAAACACCATATATTTT
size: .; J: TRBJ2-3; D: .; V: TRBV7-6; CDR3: CASSPDGKAGYKSTDTQYF; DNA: TGTGCCAGCAGCCCAGATGGGAAGGCAGGGTATAAGAGCACAGATACGCAGTATTTT
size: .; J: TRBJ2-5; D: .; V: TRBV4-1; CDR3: CASSQVEEETQYF; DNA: TGCGCCAGCAGCCAAGTAGAGGAAGAGACCCAGTACTTC
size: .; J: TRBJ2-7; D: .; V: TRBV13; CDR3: CASSPAGAEQYF; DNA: TGTGCCAGCAGCCCGGCCGGGGCCGAGCAGTACTTC
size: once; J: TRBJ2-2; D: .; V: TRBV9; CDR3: CASSVGLLLNTGELFF; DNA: TGTGCCAGCAGCGTAGGACTACTACTGAACACCGGGGAGCTGTTTTTT
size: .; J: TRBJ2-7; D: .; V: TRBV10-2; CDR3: CASTATWALPSYEQYF; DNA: TGCGCCAGCACGGCCACCTGGGCCCTCCCCTCCTACGAGCAGTACTTC
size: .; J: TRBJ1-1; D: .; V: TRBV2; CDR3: CAGFRGVEAFF; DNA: TGTGCCGGATTCCGGGGAGTTGAAGCTTTCTTT
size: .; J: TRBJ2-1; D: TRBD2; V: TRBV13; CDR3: CASSPWTSKDNEQFF; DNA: TGTGCCAGCAGCCCGTGGACTAGCAAGGACAATGAGCAGTTCTTC
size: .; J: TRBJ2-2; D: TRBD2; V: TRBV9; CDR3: CASSPRGSDTGELFF; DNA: TGTGCCAGCAGCCCTCGCGGGAGTGACACCGGGGAGCTGTTTTTT
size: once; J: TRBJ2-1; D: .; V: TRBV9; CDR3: CASSVKDGSSYNEQFF; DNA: TGTGCCAGCAGCGTAAAAGACGGGAGCTCCTACAATGAGCAGTTCTTC
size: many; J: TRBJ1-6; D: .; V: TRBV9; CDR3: CASSVDADSSYNSPLHF; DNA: TGTGCCAGCAGCGTAGATGCGGATAGCTCCTATAATTCACCCCTCCACTTT
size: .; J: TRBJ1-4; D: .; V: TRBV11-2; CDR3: CASSLEAPATNEKLFF; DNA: TGTGCCAGCAGCTTAGAAGCGCCTGCAACTAATGAAAAACTGTTTTTT
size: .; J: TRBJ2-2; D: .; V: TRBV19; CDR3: CASRAEDGELFF; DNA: TGTGCCAGTAGGGCCGAGGACGGGGAGCTGTTTTTT
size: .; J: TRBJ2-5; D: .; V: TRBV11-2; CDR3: CASSLWSEETQYF; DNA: TGTGCCAGCAGCTTATGGTCCGAAGAGACCCAGTACTTC
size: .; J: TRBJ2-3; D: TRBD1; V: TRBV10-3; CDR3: CAITLGQGEQDTQYF; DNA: TGTGCCATCACGCTAGGACAGGGAGAACAAGATACGCAGTATTTT
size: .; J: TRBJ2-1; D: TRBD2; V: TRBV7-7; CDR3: CASSLARSLTTSGGPNEQFF; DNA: TGTGCTAGCAGCTTAGCTAGAAGTTTGACGACTAGCGGGGGCCCCAATGAGCAGTTCTTC
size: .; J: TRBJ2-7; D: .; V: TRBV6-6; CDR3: CASSSGLMGEQYF; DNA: TGTGCCAGCAGTTCCGGATTAATGGGGGAGCAGTACTTC
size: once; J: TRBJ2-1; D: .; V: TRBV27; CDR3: CASSLGQGPRFDEQFF; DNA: TGTGCCAGCAGTTTGGGGCAGGGGCCTCGCTTCGATGAGCAGTTCTTC
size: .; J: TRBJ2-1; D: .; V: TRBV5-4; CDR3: CASSLIGYNEQFF; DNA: TGTGCCAGCAGCTTGATTGGCTACAATGAGCAGTTCTTC
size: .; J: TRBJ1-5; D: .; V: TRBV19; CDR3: CASSISGYGDQPQHF; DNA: TGTGCCAGTAGTATAAGCGGCTACGGCGATCAGCCCCAGCATTTT
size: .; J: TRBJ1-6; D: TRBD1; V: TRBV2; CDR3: CARDPVAGGTNEAPLHF; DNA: TGTGCCAGGGACCCGGTGGCAGGGGGGACCAACGAGGCACCCCTCCACTTT
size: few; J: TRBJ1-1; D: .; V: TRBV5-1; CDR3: CASSQGNTEAFF; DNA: TGCGCCAGCAGCCAGGGAAACACTGAAGCTTTCTTT
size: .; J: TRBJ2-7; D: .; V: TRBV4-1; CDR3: CASSQVVNPFGFQVSYEQYF; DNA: TGCGCCAGCAGCCAAGTTGTCAACCCGTTCGGATTCCAGGTTTCCTACGAGCAGTACTTC
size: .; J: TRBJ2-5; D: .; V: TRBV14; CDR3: CASSPTVGRGETQYF; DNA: TGTGCCAGCAGCCCTACTGTGGGGCGCGGAGAGACCCAGTACTTC
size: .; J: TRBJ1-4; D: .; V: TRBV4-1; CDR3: CASSQVTLPREKLFF; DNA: TGCGCCAGCAGCCAAGTGACACTCCCGCGGGAAAAACTGTTTTTT
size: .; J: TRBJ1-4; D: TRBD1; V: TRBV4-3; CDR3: CASSQLTGFTNEKLFF; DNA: TGCGCCAGCAGCCAGCTGACAGGGTTTACTAATGAAAAACTGTTTTTT
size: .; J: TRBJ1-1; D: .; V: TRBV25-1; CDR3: CASRAVGGHTEAFF; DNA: TGTGCCAGCCGCGCTGTTGGGGGGCACACTGAAGCTTTCTTT
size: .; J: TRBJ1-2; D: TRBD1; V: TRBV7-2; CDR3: CASSLTGGGFYGYTF; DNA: TGTGCCAGCAGCTTAACAGGGGGCGGCTTCTATGGCTACACCTTC
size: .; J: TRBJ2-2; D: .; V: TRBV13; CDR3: CASSLEAGELFF; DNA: TGTGCCAGCAGCTTAGAAGCCGGGGAGCTGTTTTTT
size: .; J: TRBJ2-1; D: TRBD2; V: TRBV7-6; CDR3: CASSLSREDEQFF; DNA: TGTGCCAGCAGCTTATCACGGGAGGATGAGCAGTTCTTC